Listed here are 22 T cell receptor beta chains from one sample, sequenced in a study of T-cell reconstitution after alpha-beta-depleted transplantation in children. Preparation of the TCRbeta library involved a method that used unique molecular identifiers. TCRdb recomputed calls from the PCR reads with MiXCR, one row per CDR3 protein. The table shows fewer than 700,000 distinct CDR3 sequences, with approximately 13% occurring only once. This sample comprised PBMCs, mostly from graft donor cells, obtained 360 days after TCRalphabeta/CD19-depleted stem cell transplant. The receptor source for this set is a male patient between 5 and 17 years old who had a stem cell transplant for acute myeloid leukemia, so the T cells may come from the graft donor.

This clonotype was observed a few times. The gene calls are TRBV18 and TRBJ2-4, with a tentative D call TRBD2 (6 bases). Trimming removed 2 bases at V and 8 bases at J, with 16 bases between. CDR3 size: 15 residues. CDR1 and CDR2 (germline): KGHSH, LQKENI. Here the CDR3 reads CASSPTRELWDIQYF. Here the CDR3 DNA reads TGTGCCAGCTCACCAACCCGGGAGCTCTGGGACATTCAGTACTTC.

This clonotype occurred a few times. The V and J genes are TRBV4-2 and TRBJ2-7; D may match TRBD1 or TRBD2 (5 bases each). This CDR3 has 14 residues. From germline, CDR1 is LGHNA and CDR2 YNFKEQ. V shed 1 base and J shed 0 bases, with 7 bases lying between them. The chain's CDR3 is CASSQVGTSYEQYF. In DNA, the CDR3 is TGTGCCAGCAGCCAAGTGGGGACCTCCTACGAGCAGTACTTC.

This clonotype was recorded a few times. The CDR3 DNA sequence: TGCAGTGCTACTGTAGCGGGAGTGACCTACGAGCAGTACTTC. Translated, it gives CSATVAGVTYEQYF. This chain links TRBV20-1 with TRBJ2-7; 9 bases line up with TRBD2. Unmatched junction bases numbered 6, after V lost 4 bases and J lost 2 bases. This CDR3 spans 14 amino acids. CDR1 is DFQATT and CDR2 is SNEGSKA in the germline V gene (reference sequence).

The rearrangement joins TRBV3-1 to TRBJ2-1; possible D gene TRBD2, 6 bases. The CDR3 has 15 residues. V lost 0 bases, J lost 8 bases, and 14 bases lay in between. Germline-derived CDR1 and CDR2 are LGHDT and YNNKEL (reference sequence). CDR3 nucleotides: TGTGCCAGCAGCCAAGATCGTGGGAGGCCCTATGAGCAGTTCTTC. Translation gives CASSQDRGRPYEQFF.

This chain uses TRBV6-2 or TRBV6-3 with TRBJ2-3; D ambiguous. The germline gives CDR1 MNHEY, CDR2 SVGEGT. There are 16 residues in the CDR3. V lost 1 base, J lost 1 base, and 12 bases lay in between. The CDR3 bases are TGTGCCAGCAGTTACTACAGTAGACTGCGCACAGATACGCAGTATTTT. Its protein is CASSYYSRLRTDTQYF.

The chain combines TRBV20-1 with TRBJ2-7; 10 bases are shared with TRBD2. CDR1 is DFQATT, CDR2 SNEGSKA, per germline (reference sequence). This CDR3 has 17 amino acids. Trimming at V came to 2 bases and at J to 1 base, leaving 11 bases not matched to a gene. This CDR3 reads CSARRASGSSLSYEQYF. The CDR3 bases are TGCAGTGCTAGACGAGCTAGCGGGAGTTCTTTGTCCTACGAGCAGTACTTC.

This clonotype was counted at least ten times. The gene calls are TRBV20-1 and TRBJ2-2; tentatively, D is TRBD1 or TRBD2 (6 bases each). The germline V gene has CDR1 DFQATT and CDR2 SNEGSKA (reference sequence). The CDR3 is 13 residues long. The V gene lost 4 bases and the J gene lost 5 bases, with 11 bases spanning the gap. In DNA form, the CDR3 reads TGCAGTGCTACCAGGGGAGGTACCGGGGAGCTGTTTTTT. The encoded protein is CSATRGGTGELFF.

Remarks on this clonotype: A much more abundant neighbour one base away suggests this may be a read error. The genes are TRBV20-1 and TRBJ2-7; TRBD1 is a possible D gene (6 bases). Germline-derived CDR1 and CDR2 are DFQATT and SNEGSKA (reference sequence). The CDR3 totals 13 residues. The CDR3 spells CSALDRSSYEEYF. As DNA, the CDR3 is TGCAGTGCCCTGGACAGATCCTCCTACGAGGAGTACTTC.

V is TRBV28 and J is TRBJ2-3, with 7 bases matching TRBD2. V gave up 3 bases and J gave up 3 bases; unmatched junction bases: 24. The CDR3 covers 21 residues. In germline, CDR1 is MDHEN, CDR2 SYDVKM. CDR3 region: CASSFGSGRFPSSGPTDTQYF. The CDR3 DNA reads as TGTGCCAGCAGTTTTGGTAGCGGGCGATTTCCCTCTAGCGGCCCTACAGATACGCAGTATTTT.

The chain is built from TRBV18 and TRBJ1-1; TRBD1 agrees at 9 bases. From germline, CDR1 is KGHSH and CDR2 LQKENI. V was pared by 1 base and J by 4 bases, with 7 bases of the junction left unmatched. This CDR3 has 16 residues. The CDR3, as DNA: TGTGCCAGCTCACCACTCGGACAGGGGAGGGGCACTGAAGCTTTCTTT. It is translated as CASSPLGQGRGTEAFF.

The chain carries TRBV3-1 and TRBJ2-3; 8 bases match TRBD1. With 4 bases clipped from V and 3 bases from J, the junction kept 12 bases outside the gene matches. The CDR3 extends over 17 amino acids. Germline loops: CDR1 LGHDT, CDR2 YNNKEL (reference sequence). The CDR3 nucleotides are TGTGCCAGCAGCCCACCAAGGGGACAGGTCTATACAGATACGCAGTATTTT. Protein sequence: CASSPPRGQVYTDTQYF.

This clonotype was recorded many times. The CDR3 region is CSASGTNSYEQYF. DNA of the CDR3: TGCAGTGCTTCCGGGACAAACTCCTACGAGCAGTACTTC. The V call is TRBV20-1, the J call TRBJ2-7; TRBD1 is a possible D gene (6 bases). Germline V lookup: CDR1 DFQATT, CDR2 SNEGSKA (reference sequence). This CDR3 is 13 amino acids long. V lost 5 bases to trimming and J lost 0 bases, with 11 bases between them.

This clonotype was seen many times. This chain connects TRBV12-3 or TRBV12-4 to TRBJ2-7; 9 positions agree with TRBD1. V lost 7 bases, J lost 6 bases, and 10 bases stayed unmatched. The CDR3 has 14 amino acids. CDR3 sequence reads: CASTWDRAIREQYF. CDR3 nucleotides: TGTGCCAGCACCTGGGACAGGGCAATCCGCGAGCAGTACTTC.

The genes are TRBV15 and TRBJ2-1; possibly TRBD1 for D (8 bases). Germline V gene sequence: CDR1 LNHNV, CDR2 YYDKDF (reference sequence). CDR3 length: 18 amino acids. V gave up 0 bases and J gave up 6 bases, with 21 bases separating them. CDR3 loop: CATSREDGQGGTTNEQFF. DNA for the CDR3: TGTGCCACCAGCAGAGAGGATGGACAGGGCGGGACTACCAATGAGCAGTTCTTC.

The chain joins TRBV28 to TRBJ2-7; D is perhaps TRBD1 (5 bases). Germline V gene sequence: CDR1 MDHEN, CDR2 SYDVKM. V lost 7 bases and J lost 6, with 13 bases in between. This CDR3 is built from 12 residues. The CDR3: CASTSGWGEQYF. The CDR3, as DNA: TGTGCCAGCACTTCAGGGTGGGGCGAGCAGTACTTC.

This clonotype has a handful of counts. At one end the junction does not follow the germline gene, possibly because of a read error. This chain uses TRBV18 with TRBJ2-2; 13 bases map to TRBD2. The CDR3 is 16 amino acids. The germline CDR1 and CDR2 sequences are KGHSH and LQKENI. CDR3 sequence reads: CASSPRLAGGTGEMFF. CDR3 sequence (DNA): TGTGCCAGCTCACCACGACTAGCGGGAGGCACCGGGGAGATGTTTTTT.

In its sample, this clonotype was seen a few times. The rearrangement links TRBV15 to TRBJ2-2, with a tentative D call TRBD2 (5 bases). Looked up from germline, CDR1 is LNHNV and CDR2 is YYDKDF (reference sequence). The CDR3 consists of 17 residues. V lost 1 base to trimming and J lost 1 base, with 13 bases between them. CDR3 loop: CATSRGRVGWNTGELFF. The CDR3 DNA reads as TGTGCCACCAGCAGAGGGCGGGTAGGGTGGAACACCGGGGAGCTGTTTTTT. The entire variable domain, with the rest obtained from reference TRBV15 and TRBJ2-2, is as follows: DAMVIQNPRYQVTQFGKPVTLSCSQTLNHNVMYWYQQKSSQAPKLLFHYYDKDFNNEADTPDNFQSRRPNTSFCFLDIRSPGLGDTAMYLCATSRGRVGWNTGELFFGEGSRLTVL.

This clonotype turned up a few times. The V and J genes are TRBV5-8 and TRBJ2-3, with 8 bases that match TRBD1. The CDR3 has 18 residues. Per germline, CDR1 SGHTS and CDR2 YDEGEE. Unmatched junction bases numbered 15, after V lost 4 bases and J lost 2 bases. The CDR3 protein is CASSPTGANFKPTDTQYF. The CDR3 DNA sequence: TGTGCCAGCAGCCCGACAGGGGCCAACTTCAAACCCACAGATACGCAGTATTTT. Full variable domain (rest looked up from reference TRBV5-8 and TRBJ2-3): EAGVTQSPTHLIKTRGQQATLRCSPISGHTSVYWYQQALGLGLQFLLWYDEGEERNRGNFPPRFSGRQFPNYSSELNVNALELEDSALYLCASSPTGANFKPTDTQYFGPGTRLTVL.

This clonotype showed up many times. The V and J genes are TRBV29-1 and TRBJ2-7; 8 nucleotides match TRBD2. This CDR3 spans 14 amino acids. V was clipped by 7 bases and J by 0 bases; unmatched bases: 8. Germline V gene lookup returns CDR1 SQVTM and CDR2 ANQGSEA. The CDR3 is CSAIAGRFSYEQYF. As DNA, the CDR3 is TGCAGCGCTATAGCGGGACGGTTCTCCTACGAGCAGTACTTC.

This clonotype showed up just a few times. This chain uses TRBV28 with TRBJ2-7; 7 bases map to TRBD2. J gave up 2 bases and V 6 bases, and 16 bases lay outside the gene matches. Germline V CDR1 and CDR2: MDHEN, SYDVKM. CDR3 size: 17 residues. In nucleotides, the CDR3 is TGTGCCAGCAGAGCAGCGAGGGGAGGGAGTTCGACCTACGAGCAGTACTTC. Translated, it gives CASRAARGGSSTYEQYF.

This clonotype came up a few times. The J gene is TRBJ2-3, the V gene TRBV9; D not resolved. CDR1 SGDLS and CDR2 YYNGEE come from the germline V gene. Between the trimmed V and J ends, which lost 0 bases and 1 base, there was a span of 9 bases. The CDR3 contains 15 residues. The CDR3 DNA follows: TGTGCCAGCAGCGTAGTGAGCGTCGGCACAGATACGCAGTATTTT. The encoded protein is CASSVVSVGTDTQYF.

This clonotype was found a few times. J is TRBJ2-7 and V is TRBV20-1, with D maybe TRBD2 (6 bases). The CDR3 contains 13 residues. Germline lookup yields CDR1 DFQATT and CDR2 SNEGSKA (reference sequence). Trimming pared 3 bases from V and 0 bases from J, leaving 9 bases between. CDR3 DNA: TGCAGTGCTAGGGACTATTTCTCCTACGAGCAGTACTTC. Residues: CSARDYFSYEQYF.